This T cell receptor (beta chain) was documented in a study of OX40 agonist ivuxolimab in advanced cancers. As for the study more broadly: Ivuxolimab was an agonistic, fully human IgG2 monoclonal antibody directed against OX40 (CD134), a costimulatory receptor. Intravenous ivuxolimab was administered to patients every 2 weeks at six dose levels: 0.01, 0.1, 0.3, 1.5, 3 and 10 mg/kg. Of the 50 to 55 dose-escalation patients, hepatocellular carcinoma was present in approximately 20, melanoma in around 15, renal cell carcinoma in 9 and head and neck cancer in 9. In the dose-escalation cohort, around 80% of patients were male, and the mean age was roughly 60 years with a range of roughly 20 to 85. Patients were allowed to have had prior anti-PD-1, anti-PD-L1 or anti-CTLA-4 therapy, and around 41% of the dose-escalation patients had previously received checkpoint inhibitors. Partial responses occurred in three dose-escalation patients, of whom one had hepatocellular carcinoma and two had cutaneous melanoma. The point of sequencing TCRbeta in the periphery was to test whether ivuxolimab changed TCR sequence diversity and drove clonal T-cell expansion. The paper reports the monotherapy dose-escalation portion (N = 52 patients) of the phase I ivuxolimab trial.

What the work shows at the level of the full study, not this receptor alone: The antigen specificity of the peripheral T cells that underwent clonal expansion was not determined. Clonal expansion of both CD4+ and CD8+ blood T cells was observed from baseline to week 6 at doses 0.1 to 3.0 mg/kg. After ivuxolimab, expanded clones were on average more numerous among CD8+ T cells than among CD4+ T cells. Partial responders in the 0.1-3.0 mg/kg groups had among the lowest normalized peripheral clonal expansion, especially among CD8+ T cells. Low levels of normalized T-cell clonal expansion were also seen in some patients who did not respond.

The trial excluded patients who had a history of autoimmune disease or who were on systemic immunosuppression. Peripheral blood for TCR sequencing was collected from all dose cohorts at baseline, on cycle 4 day 1, and on cycle 7 day 1. The samples were drawn from a first-in-human, open-label, multicenter phase I dose-escalation trial of ivuxolimab. The trial enrolled adults with locally advanced or metastatic head and neck squamous cell, hepatocellular, melanoma or renal cell carcinoma. CD4+ and CD8+ T cells were sorted separately from peripheral blood before TCR sequencing. For sequencing of the TCRbeta CDR3 region, genomic DNA was extracted from the sorted cells. The immunoSEQ Assay was used for sequencing of TCRbeta CDR3 regions. TCRdb provides this immuneACCESS table in a form limited to in-frame rearrangements. Some clones are lacking; in checked studies, under half of them reflect an unresolved V gene, and why the rest are absent is not known. In this sample the table shows around 40,000 clones, approximately 80% of which occur a single time. About 24% of the sample belongs to the ten largest clones.

Regarding this clone: Its antigen has not been determined. Base qualities were left out, and no much larger clone turns up one base away.

Spanning cysteine to phenylalanine, the CDR3 consists of 14 amino acids. Just the 42-base CDR3 DNA is kept, in frame starting at base 1. CDR1 and CDR2 (LNHDA, SQIVND) derive from the germline V gene (reference sequence). V lost 5 bases and J lost 0 bases; the stretch between them is 8 bases long. The TCR sequence derives from an adult with an advanced solid tumor such as melanoma, head and neck, liver or kidney cancer. Recombination joined TRBV19 with TRBJ1-3, with no confident D gene call. Specimen: CD4+ or CD8+ T cells sorted from blood, collected in a trial of the OX40 agonist ivuxolimab. This receptor has the CDR3 CASSWGGSGNTIYF. The base sequence is TGTGCCAGTAGTTGGGGAGGCTCTGGAAACACCATATATTTT. Extended through the reference TRBV19 and TRBJ1-3 proteins, this CDR3 yields the full variable domain: DGGITQSPKYLFRKEGQNVTLSCEQNLNHDAMYWYRQDPGQGLRLIYYSQIVNDFQKGDIAEGYSVSREKKESFPLTVTSAQKNPTAFYLCASSWGGSGNTIYFGEGSWLTVV.